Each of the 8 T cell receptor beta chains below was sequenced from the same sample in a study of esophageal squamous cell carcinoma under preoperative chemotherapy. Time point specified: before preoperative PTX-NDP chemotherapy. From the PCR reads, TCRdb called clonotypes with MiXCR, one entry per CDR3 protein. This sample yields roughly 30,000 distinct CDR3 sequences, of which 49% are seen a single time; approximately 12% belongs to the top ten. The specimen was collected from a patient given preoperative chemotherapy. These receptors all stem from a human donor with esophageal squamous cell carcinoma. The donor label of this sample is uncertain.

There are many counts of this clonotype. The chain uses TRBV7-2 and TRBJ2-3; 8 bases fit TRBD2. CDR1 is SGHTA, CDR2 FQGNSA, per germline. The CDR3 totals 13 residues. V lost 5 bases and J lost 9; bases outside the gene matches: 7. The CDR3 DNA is TGTGCCAGCAGCACCACCGGACTAGCAACGCAGTATTTT. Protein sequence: CASSTTGLATQYF.

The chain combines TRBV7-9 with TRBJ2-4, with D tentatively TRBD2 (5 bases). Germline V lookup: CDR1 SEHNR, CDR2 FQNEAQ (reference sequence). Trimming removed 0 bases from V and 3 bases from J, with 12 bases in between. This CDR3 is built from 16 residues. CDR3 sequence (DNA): TGTGCCAGCAGCTTAGCTAGCGCGCTGCTCAAAAACATTCAGTACTTC. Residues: CASSLASALLKNIQYF.

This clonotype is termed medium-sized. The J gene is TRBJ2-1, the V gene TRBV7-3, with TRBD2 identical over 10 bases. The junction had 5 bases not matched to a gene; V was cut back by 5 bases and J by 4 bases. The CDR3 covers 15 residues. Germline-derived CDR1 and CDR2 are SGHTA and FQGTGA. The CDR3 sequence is CASSSGRVGYNEQFF. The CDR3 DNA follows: TGTGCCAGCAGCAGCGGGAGGGTGGGATACAATGAGCAGTTCTTC.

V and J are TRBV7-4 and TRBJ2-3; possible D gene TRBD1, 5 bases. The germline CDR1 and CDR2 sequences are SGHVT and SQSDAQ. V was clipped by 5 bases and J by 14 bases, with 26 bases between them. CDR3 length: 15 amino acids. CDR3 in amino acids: CASSRKTANTDKLYF. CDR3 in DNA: TGTGCCAGCAGCCGGAAGACAGCGAACACCGATAAGCTGTATTTT.

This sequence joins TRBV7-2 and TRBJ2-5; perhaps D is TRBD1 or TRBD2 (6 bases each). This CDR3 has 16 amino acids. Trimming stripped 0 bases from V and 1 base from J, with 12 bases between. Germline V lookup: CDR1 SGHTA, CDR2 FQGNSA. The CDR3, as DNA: TGTGCCAGCAGCTTAGCCGGGGGCCGGGCCCAAGAGACCCAGTACTTC. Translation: CASSLAGGRAQETQYF.

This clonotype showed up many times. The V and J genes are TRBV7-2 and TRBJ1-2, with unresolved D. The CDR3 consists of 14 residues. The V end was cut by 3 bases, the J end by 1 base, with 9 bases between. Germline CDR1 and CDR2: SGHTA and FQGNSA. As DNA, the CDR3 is TGTGCCAGCAGCTTTGCCGGAGGTAACTATGGCTACACCTTC. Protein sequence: CASSFAGGNYGYTF.

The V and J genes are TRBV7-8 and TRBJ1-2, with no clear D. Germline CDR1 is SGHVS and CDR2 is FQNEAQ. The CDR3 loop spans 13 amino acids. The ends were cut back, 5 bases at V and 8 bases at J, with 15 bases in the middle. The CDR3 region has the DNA TGTGCCAGCAGCCCTTCTTTCGGGGTCGGCTACACCTTC. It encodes CASSPSFGVGYTF.

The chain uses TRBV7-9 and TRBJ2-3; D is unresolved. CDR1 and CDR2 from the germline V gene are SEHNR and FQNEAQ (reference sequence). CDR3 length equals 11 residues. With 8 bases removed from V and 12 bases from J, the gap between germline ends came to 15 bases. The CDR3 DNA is TGTGCCAGCGCAACCTCGGGTATTCAGTATTTT. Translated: CASATSGIQYF.